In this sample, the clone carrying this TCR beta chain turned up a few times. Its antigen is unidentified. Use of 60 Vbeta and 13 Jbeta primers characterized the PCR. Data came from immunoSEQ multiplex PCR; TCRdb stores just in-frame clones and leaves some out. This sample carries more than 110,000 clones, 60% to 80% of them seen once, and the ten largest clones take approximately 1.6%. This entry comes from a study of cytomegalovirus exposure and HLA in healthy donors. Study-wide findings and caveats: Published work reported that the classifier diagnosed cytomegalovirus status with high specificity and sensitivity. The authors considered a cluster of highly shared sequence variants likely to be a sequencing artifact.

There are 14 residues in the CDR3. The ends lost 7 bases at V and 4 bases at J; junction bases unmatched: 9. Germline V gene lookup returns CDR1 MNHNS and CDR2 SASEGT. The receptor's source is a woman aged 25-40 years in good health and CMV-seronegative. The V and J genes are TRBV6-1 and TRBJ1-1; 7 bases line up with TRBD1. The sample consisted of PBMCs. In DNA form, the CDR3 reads TGTGCCAGCAAGAGTACAGGGGAAGTCACTGAAGCTTTCTTT. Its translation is CASKSTGEVTEAFF.